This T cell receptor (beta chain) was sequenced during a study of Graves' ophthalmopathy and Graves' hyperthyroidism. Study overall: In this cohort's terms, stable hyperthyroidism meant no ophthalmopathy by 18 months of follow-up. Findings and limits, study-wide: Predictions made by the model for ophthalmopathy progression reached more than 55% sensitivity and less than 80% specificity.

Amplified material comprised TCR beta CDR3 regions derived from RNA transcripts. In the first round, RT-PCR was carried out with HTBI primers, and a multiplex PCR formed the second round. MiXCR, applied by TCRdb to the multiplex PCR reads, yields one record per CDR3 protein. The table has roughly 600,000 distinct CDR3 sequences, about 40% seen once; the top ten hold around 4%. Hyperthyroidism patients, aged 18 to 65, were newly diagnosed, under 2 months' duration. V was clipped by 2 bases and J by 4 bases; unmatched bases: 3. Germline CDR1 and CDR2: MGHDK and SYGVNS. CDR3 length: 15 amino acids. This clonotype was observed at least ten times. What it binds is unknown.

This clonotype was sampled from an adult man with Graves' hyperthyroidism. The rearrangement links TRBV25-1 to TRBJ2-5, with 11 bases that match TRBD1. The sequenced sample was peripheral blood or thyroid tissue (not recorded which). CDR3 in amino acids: CASSERTGGRETQYF. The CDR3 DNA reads TGTGCCAGCAGTGAACGGACAGGGGGCAGAGAGACCCAGTACTTC.